A selection of T cell receptor beta chains follows, all from one sample in a study of PD-1 blockade in classical Hodgkin lymphoma. TCRdb keeps only in-frame clones here, not all; method: immunoSEQ multiplex PCR. The sample carries 75,000 to 100,000 clones, 81% recorded once. Specimen: peripheral blood mononuclear cells (PBMCs), collected before the second cycle of nivolumab. These receptor sequences come from a human donor with classical Hodgkin lymphoma. Each CDR3 is given with its conserved first and last residue. A D gene is named only where the DNA matches it firmly. Expanded clones get a size class; other rows say once, few or many, or leave the size out.

J	V	size	D	DNA	CDR3
TRBJ2-5	TRBV5-1	.	.	TGCGCCAGCAGCTGGGGAGACAGACGTGACCGGGGAGGGACCCAGTACTTC	CASSWGDRRDRGGTQYF
TRBJ2-1	TRBV2	few	.	TGTGCCAGCAGTGAATCTCAGCGGATTACCTACAATGAGCAGTTCTTC	CASSESQRITYNEQFF
TRBJ2-3	TRBV5-1	.	.	TGCGCCAGCAGCTTTTTGGTGAAGGGACGAGGGGATACGCAGTATTTT	CASSFLVKGRGDTQYF
TRBJ2-1	TRBV29-1	.	TRBD2	TGCAGCGTTGTTAGGACTAGCGGAGGCTACAATGAGCAGTTCTTC	CSVVRTSGGYNEQFF
TRBJ2-3	TRBV6-4	.	TRBD2	TGTGCCAGCAGTGGCGGACTAGCGGGAGCGGCAGATACGCAGTATTTT	CASSGGLAGAADTQYF
TRBJ2-5	TRBV11-2	.	.	TGTGCCAGCAGCTTAGAAGTCCCAAATGCCCAGTACTTC	CASSLEVPNAQYF
TRBJ2-2	TRBV30	once	TRBD1	TGTGCCTGGAGTGTTGGAACACAGGGGACCGGGGAGCTGTTTTTT	CAWSVGTQGTGELFF
TRBJ2-1	TRBV11-2	few	.	TGTGCCAGCAGCCCTAAAGGCGGAAGCGGAGGGCACAATGAGCAGTTCTTC	CASSPKGGSGGHNEQFF
TRBJ1-5	TRBV27	.	.	TGTGCCAGCAGTTTACAGGGAAGCAATCAGCCCCAGCATTTT	CASSLQGSNQPQHF
TRBJ1-5	TRBV7-8	once	.	TGTGCCAGCAGCCCCGGCGGAGGGCCACAAAATCAGCCCCAGCATTTT	CASSPGGGPQNQPQHF
TRBJ1-5	TRBV5-1	.	.	TGCGCCAGCAGCCCAGGGACGGATAGCAATCAGCCCCAGCATTTT	CASSPGTDSNQPQHF
TRBJ2-5	TRBV5-1	.	TRBD2	TGCGCCAGCAGCTTAGGACTAGCGGGAGTTGGGGAGACCCAGTACTTC	CASSLGLAGVGETQYF
TRBJ1-4	TRBV18	.	TRBD1	TGTGCCAGCTCACCAAGGGGGCCGACGGGTGAAAAACTGTTTTTT	CASSPRGPTGEKLFF
TRBJ1-2	TRBV28	.	TRBD1	TGTGCCAGCAGTCCCCGGGCACAGGGGATTGGGGGCTACACCTTC	CASSPRAQGIGGYTF
TRBJ1-1	TRBV27	.	TRBD1	TGTGCCAGCAGTTCGCCCTCGACAGGGGGGTTTGAAGCTTTCTTT	CASSSPSTGGFEAFF
TRBJ2-5	TRBV6-1	.	TRBD1	TGTGCCAGCAGTGCATTGACAGGGGGCTTGGAGACCCAGTACTTC	CASSALTGGLETQYF
TRBJ2-3	TRBV28	.	TRBD2	TGTGCCAGCAGTGGCGGACTAGCCAGCACAGATACGCAGTATTTT	CASSGGLASTDTQYF
TRBJ2-1	TRBV12-5	.	TRBD2	TGTGCTAGTGGTGGGACTAGCCTAACTCGGCAGTTCTTC	CASGGTSLTRQFF
TRBJ2-3	TRBV10-3	once	TRBD2	TGTGCCATCGGGGCTAGCGGGAGTAGTTCGCAGTATTTT	CAIGASGSSSQYF
TRBJ2-7	TRBV5-6	.	.	TGTGCCAGCAGCTTGGCCGGCTCCGTCCCCACCTACGAGCAGTACTTC	CASSLAGSVPTYEQYF
TRBJ2-6	TRBV7-9	.	.	TGTGCCAGCAGCTTAGTCGGTTTTGGGGCCAACGTCCTGACTTTC	CASSLVGFGANVLTF
TRBJ1-2	TRBV19	few	.	TGTGCCAGCGCCCCGGACTTTAGGTATGGCTACACCTTC	CASAPDFRYGYTF
TRBJ2-7	TRBV21-1	.	.	TGTGCCAGCAGCAAACCGCACAGGGGGGGATCCTACGAGCAGTACTTC	CASSKPHRGGSYEQYF
TRBJ1-4	TRBV4-3	.	.	TGCGCCAGCAGCGACGGGCCGCACAGGGAAAAACTGTTTTTT	CASSDGPHREKLFF
TRBJ2-7	TRBV11-2	.	.	TGTGCCAGCGGGTCCTTCTACGAGCAGTACTTC	CASGSFYEQYF
TRBJ2-5	TRBV5-1	.	TRBD2	TGCGCCAGCAGCCGGACTAGCGGAAACCAAGAGACCCAGTACTTC	CASSRTSGNQETQYF
TRBJ2-3	TRBV4-1	.	TRBD2	TGCGCCAGCAGCCAAGACGTGGGCGGGAGAGGGACAGATACGCAGTATTTT	CASSQDVGGRGTDTQYF
TRBJ2-1	TRBV5-6	.	.	TGTGCCAGCAGACAACAGGGGGTTCTGCGGGAGAGCTACAATGAGCAGTTCTTC	CASRQQGVLRESYNEQFF
TRBJ2-1	TRBV9	.	.	TGTGCCAGCAGCGTTCTAGGGGTTTCGGGTGAGCAGTTCTTC	CASSVLGVSGEQFF
TRBJ1-1	TRBV28	.	TRBD1	TGTGCCAGCAGTTTGGACAGGGTGGTCGCTGAAGCTTTCTTT	CASSLDRVVAEAFF
TRBJ2-1	TRBV4-1	.	TRBD2	TGCGCCAGAGGATGTGGAAGAGGGACTAGCGGAGACAATGAGCAGTTCTTC	CARGCGRGTSGDNEQFF
TRBJ2-7	TRBV7-3	.	.	TGTGCCAGCTCCATAGGGCCGGGACTTGGCTACGAGCAGTACTTC	CASSIGPGLGYEQYF
TRBJ2-5	TRBV19	.	TRBD1	TGTGCCAGTAGTAAGGACAGGGGTTACGAGACCCAGTACTTC	CASSKDRGYETQYF
TRBJ2-3	TRBV9	.	.	TGTGCCAGCAGCGTAGGCGGGGCCAGAGGAAGCACAGATACGCAGTATTTT	CASSVGGARGSTDTQYF
TRBJ2-1	TRBV27	.	TRBD1	TGTGCCAGCAGTTTTCTTACAGGGGGCCTGGTGTTCTTC	CASSFLTGGLVFF
TRBJ2-7	TRBV7-9	.	.	TGTGCCAGCAGCGGTACAAGGGACTCCTCTCCCTACGAGCAGTACTTC	CASSGTRDSSPYEQYF
TRBJ2-2	TRBV9	.	.	TGTGCCAGCAGCGTAGCCCCCCTCTCGGGACTCGGTGCCGGGGAGCTGTTTTTT	CASSVAPLSGLGAGELFF
TRBJ2-7	TRBV7-9	.	TRBD1	TGTGCCAGCAGCTTGACAGGGGGCGAGCAGTACTTC	CASSLTGGEQYF
TRBJ1-2	TRBV9	.	.	TGTGCCAGCAGCGCCGAACAGGGCCCGAACTATGGCTACACCTTC	CASSAEQGPNYGYTF
TRBJ1-2	TRBV28	.	TRBD1	TGTGCCAGCAGTACATATCCCCAGGACAGGGATGGAGGCTACACCTTC	CASSTYPQDRDGGYTF
TRBJ2-1	TRBV6-5	.	.	TGTGCCAGCAGGGCTACGCTACCAATAAATGAGCAGTTCTTC	CASRATLPINEQFF
TRBJ1-1	TRBV19	few	.	TGTGCCAGTAGTATAGACGGGGGTGGCACTGAAGCTTTCTTT	CASSIDGGGTEAFF
TRBJ2-3	TRBV21-1	.	.	TGTGCCAGCAGCAAAGAAGGACAGGGGGATTTCACAGATACGCAGTATTTT	CASSKEGQGDFTDTQYF
TRBJ1-1	TRBV7-3	once	.	TGTGCCAGCAGCGAAGACAGGAACACTGAAGCTTTCTTT	CASSEDRNTEAFF
TRBJ2-1	TRBV28	.	.	TGTGCCAGCAGTTCGGTAGGGGGGGGTTACAATGAGCAGTTCTTC	CASSSVGGGYNEQFF
TRBJ2-3	TRBV18	.	TRBD2	TGTGCCAGCTCACCTCTCGGGGGGACAGATACGCAGTATTTT	CASSPLGGTDTQYF
TRBJ2-5	TRBV7-2	few	.	TGTGCCAGCAGCTCCCTGGGACGGGAGACCCAGTACTTC	CASSSLGRETQYF
TRBJ1-4	TRBV2	few	.	TGTGCCAGCAGATCAGGGGTCTTTAATGAAAAACTGTTTTTT	CASRSGVFNEKLFF
TRBJ2-5	TRBV6-4	.	.	TGTGCCAGCAGTCACTACCGGGCGCGGGCAGAGACCCAGTACTTC	CASSHYRARAETQYF
TRBJ1-1	TRBV11-1	.	.	TGTGCCAGCAGCGAACGACCGGAAGGCGCTGAAGCTTTCTTT	CASSERPEGAEAFF
TRBJ2-7	TRBV5-1	.	.	TGCGCCAGCAGCCCAGGGGGAGGTTGGGAGCAGTACTTC	CASSPGGGWEQYF
TRBJ2-5	TRBV19	.	.	TGTGCCAGTAGTATAGCAGGGGCTGAAGAGACCCAGTACTTC	CASSIAGAEETQYF
TRBJ1-1	TRBV6-4	.	.	TGTGCCAGCAGTGAGGGTACTGAAGCTTTCTTT	CASSEGTEAFF
TRBJ2-7	TRBV19	.	TRBD2	TGTGCCTTAGCGGGGTTTTCCTACGAGCAGTACTTC	CALAGFSYEQYF
TRBJ2-2	TRBV7-3	.	.	TGTGCCAGCAGCTTAAAGATCGGGGAGCTGTTTTTT	CASSLKIGELFF
TRBJ1-1	TRBV11-2	.	.	TGTGCCAGCAGCTTAGGGCTTGGGGACACTGAAGCTTTCTTT	CASSLGLGDTEAFF
TRBJ2-5	TRBV2	.	.	TGTGCCTCCGGGCAGGGGTGGACAGAGACCCAGTACTTC	CASGQGWTETQYF
TRBJ1-2	TRBV5-5	.	TRBD1	TGTGCCAGCAGCTTGTCAGGTTTGACAGGGGGCTATGGCTACACCTTC	CASSLSGLTGGYGYTF